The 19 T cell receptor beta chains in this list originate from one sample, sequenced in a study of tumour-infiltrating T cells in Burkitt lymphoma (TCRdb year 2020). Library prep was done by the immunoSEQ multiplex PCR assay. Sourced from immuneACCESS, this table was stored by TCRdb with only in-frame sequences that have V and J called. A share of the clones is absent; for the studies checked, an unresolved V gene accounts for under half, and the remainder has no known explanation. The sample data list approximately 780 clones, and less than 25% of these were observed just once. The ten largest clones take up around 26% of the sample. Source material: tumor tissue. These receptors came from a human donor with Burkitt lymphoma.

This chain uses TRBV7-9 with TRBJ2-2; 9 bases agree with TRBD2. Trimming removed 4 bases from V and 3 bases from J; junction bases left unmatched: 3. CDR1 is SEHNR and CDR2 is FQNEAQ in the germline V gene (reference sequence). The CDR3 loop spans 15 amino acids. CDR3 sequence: CASSWRGGDTGELFF. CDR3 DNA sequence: TGTGCCAGCAGCTGGCGGGGGGGCGACACCGGGGAGCTGTTTTTT.

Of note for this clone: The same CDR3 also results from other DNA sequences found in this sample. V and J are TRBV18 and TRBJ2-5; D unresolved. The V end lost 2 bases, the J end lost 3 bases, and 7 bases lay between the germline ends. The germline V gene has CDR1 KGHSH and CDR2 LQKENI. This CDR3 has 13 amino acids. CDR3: CASSPGEKETQYF. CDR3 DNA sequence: TGTGCCAGCTCACCAGGGGAAAAAGAGACCCAGTACTTC.

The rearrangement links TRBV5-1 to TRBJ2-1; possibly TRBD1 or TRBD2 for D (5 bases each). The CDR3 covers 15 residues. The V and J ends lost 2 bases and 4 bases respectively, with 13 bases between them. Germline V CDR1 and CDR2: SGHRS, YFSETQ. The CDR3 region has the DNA TGCGCCAGCAGCTTCAGAGGGGACCTTTACAATGAGCAGTTCTTC. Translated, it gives CASSFRGDLYNEQFF.

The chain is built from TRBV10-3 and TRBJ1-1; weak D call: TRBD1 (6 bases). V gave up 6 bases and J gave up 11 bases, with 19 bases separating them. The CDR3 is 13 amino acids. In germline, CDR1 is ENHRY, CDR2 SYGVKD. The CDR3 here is CAIRSYDKGEAFF. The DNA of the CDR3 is TGTGCCATCAGGTCATACGACAAGGGGGAGGCTTTCTTT.

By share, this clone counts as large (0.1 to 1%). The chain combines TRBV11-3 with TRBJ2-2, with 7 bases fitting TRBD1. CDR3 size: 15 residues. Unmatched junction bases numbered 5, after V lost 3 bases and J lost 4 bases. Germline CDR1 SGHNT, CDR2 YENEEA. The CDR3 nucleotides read TGTGCCAGCAGCTTTTGGACAGGTCGCACCGGGGAGCTGTTTTTT. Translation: CASSFWTGRTGELFF.

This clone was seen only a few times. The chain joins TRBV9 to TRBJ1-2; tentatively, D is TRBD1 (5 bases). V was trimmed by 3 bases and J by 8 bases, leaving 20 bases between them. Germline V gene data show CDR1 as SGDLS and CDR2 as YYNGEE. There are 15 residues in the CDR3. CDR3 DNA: TGTGCCAGCAGCGCCAAAGGGACTACGCAACTAGGCTACACCTTC. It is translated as CASSAKGTTQLGYTF. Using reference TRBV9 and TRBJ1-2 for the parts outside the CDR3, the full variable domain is DSGVTQTPKHLITATGQRVTLRCSPRSGDLSVYWYQQSLDQGLQFLIQYYNGEERAKGNILERFSAQQFPDLHSELNLSSLELGDSALYFCASSAKGTTQLGYTFGSGTRLTVV.

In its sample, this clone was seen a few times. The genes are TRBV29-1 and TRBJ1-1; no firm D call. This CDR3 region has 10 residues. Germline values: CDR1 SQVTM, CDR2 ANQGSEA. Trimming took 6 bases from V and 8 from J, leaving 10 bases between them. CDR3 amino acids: CSVGPSEAFF. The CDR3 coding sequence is TGCAGCGTCGGGCCTTCCGAAGCTTTCTTT.

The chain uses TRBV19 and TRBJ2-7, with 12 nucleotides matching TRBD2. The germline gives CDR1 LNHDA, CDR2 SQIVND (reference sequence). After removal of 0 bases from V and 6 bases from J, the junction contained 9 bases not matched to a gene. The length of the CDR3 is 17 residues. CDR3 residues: CASSIEASGGAFREQYF. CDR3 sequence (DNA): TGTGCCAGTAGTATAGAGGCTAGCGGGGGGGCCTTCCGCGAGCAGTACTTC.

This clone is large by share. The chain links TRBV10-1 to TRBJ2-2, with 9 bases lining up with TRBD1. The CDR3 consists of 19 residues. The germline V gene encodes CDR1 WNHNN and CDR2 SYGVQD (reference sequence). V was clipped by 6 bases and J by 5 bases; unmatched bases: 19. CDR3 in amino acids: CASRTPRTGDRFGTGELFF. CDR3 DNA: TGCGCCAGCAGGACTCCGAGGACAGGGGATCGGTTCGGGACCGGGGAGCTGTTTTTT.

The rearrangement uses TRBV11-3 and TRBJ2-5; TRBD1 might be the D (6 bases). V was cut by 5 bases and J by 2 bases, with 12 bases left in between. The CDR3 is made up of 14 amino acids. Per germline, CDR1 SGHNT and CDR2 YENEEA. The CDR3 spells CASSPGQKQETQYF. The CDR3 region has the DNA TGTGCCAGCAGCCCAGGACAGAAACAAGAGACCCAGTACTTC.

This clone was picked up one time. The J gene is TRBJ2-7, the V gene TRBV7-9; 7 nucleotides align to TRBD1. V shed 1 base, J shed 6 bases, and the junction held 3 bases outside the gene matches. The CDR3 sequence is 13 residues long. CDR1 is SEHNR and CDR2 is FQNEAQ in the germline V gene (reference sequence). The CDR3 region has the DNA TGTGCCAGCAGCTTAGGACAGGGCGGCGAGCAGTACTTC. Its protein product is CASSLGQGGEQYF.

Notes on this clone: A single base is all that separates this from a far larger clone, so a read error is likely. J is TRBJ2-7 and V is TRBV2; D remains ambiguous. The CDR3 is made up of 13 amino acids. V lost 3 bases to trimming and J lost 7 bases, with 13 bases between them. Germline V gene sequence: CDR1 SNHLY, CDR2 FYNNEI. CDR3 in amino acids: CASSDPDKVEQYF. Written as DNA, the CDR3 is TGTGCCAGCAGTGACCCCGACAAGGTGGAGCAGTACTTC.

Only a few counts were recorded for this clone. This chain's CDR3 is CASSLALAGAETQYF. The CDR3 DNA reads as TGTGCCAGCAGCCTGGCCCTAGCGGGGGCCGAGACCCAGTACTTC. The V and J genes are TRBV5-4 and TRBJ2-5, with 10 nucleotides matching TRBD2. The CDR3 has 15 residues. Germline-derived CDR1 and CDR2 are SGHNT and YYREEE (reference sequence). V was pared by 4 bases and J by 5 bases, with 8 bases of the junction left unmatched.

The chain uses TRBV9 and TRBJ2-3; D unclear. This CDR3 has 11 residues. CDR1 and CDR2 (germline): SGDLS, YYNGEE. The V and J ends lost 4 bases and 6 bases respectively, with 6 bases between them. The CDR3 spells CASSPRDTQYF. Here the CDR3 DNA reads TGTGCCAGCAGCCCCCGGGATACGCAGTATTTT.

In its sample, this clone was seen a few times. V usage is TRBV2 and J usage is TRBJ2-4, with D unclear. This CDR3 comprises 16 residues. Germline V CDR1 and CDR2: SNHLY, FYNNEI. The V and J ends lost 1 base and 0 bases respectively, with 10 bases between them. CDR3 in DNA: TGTGCCAGCAGTGAAGAGCGACCCCTAGCCAAAAACATTCAGTACTTC. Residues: CASSEERPLAKNIQYF.

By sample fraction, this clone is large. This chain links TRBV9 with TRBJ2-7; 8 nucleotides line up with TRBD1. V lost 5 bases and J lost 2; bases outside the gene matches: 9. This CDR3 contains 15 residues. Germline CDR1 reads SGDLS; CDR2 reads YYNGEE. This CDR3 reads CASSTGTGVPYEQYF. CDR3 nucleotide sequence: TGTGCCAGCAGTACCGGGACAGGCGTTCCCTACGAGCAGTACTTC. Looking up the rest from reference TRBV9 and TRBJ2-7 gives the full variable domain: DSGVTQTPKHLITATGQRVTLRCSPRSGDLSVYWYQQSLDQGLQFLIQYYNGEERAKGNILERFSAQQFPDLHSELNLSSLELGDSALYFCASSTGTGVPYEQYFGPGTRLTVT.

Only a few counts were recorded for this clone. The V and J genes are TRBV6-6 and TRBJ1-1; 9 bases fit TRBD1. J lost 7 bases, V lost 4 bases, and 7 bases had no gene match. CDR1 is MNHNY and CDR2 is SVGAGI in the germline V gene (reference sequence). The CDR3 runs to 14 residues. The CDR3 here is CASSSRDREYEAFF. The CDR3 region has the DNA TGTGCCAGCAGTTCCCGGGACAGGGAGTATGAAGCTTTCTTT.

CDR3 coding DNA: TGTGCCAGCAGTTACACTGCATTGAGGACGCAGCCCCAGCATTTT. This codes for CASSYTALRTQPQHF. The J gene is TRBJ1-5, the V gene TRBV28; D remains unclear. From germline, CDR1 is MDHEN and CDR2 SYDVKM. V was pared by 4 bases and J by 7 bases, with 17 bases between. The CDR3 covers 15 residues. Full variable domain (rest looked up from reference TRBV28 and TRBJ1-5): DVKVTQSSRYLVKRTGEKVFLECVQDMDHENMFWYRQDPGLGLRLIYFSYDVKMKEKGDIPEGYSVSREKKERFSLILESASTNQTSMYLCASSYTALRTQPQHFGDGTRLSIL.

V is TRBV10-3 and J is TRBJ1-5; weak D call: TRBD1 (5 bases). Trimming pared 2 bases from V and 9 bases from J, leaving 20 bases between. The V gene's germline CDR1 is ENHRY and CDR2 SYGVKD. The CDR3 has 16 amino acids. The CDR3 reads CAISEVGQAPEGPQHF. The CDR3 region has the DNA TGTGCCATCAGTGAGGTGGGGCAGGCCCCCGAGGGGCCCCAGCATTTT.